The 5 T cell receptor beta chains in this list originate from one sample, sequenced in a study of identical twins. TCRdb re-analysed the 5' RACE reads in MiXCR, keeping a single row per CDR3 protein. Of about 570,000 distinct CDR3 sequences in the sample, 9.5% to 10% were seen once. This sample also belongs to another study, concerning yellow fever vaccine responses in identical twins.

Sequences were obtained from PBMCs. All receptors come from a woman under 30 in good health.

CDR3 sequence: CASSDGRAYEQYF. CDR3 coding DNA: TGTGCCAGCAGTGACGGTCGGGCCTACGAGCAGTACTTC. V gene TRBV6-4 combines with J gene TRBJ2-7; D is uncertain. V gave up 2 bases and J gave up 2 bases, with 7 bases separating them. The CDR3 consists of 13 residues. Germline values: CDR1 MRHNA, CDR2 SNTAGT.

This clonotype was recorded a few times. V and J are TRBV20-1 and TRBJ2-5; 8 bases agree with TRBD1. The CDR3 has 15 residues. Trimming took 6 bases from V and 4 from J; bases not matched to a gene: 13. Germline CDR1 is DFQATT and CDR2 is SNEGSKA (reference sequence). The CDR3 region is CSATNPRTGRETQYF. Here the CDR3 DNA reads TGCAGTGCCACCAACCCCCGGACAGGGCGAGAGACCCAGTACTTC.

This clonotype showed up just a few times. The chain is built from TRBV7-8 and TRBJ2-7; D may be TRBD1 or TRBD2 (6 bases each). Looked up from germline, CDR1 is SGHVS and CDR2 is FQNEAQ. V shed 4 bases and J shed 3 bases, with 16 bases lying between them. CDR3 length equals 15 residues. CDR3 nucleotide sequence: TGTGCCAGCAGCTATGGGACAAGGGGGGACTACGAGCAGTACTTC. Encoded protein: CASSYGTRGDYEQYF.

This clonotype came up a few times. V and J are TRBV12-3 or TRBV12-4 and TRBJ2-7; 9 bases agree with TRBD2. V shed 1 base, J shed 4 bases, and the junction held 5 bases outside the gene matches. This CDR3 region has 15 residues. This CDR3 reads CASSLVLAGRYEQYF. The CDR3 region has the DNA TGTGCCAGCAGTTTAGTCCTAGCGGGGAGATACGAGCAGTACTTC.

This clonotype was counted a few times. This chain uses TRBV7-2 with TRBJ2-5; the D gene is possibly TRBD1 (6 bases). The germline V gene encodes CDR1 SGHTA and CDR2 FQGNSA. The CDR3 length is 11 residues. Trimming took off 7 bases at V and 7 bases at J, with 10 bases between the two ends. The CDR3 DNA follows: TGTGCCAGCATCCGAGGGGGGACCCAGTACTTC. It codes for CASIRGGTQYF.